This is a list of T cell receptor beta chains from one sample in a study of blood T cell repertoires in COVID-19. Sequenced by immunoSEQ multiplex PCR; TCRdb stores in-frame clones only, minus some. The table includes 160,000 or so clones, 65% to 90% detected once. Sequencing was carried out using peripheral blood. The source is a human donor in a cohort sampled during active COVID-19. The CDR3 runs from the conserved cysteine through the conserved F or W. The D gene is left open where the match is weak. Size is omitted from some rows. Given values are once, few, many or a class for expanded clones.

J | D | size | V | CDR3
TRBJ2-1 | NA | NA | TRBV6-1 | CASSEKTDYNEQFF
TRBJ1-3 | NA | few | TRBV27 | CASSTNRVSGNTIYF
TRBJ2-2 | TRBD2 | NA | TRBV9 | CASSAGGVVTGELFF
TRBJ2-2 | TRBD2 | NA | TRBV19 | CASTPSGGPGAGELFF
TRBJ2-7 | TRBD1 | few | TRBV15 | CATSTGQGGIHEQYF
TRBJ1-4 | TRBD1 | NA | TRBV11-2 | CASSNRDRGRANEKLFF
TRBJ2-5 | NA | NA | TRBV27 | CASSPGYQETQYF
TRBJ2-7 | TRBD2 | NA | TRBV15 | CATSSPGGDEQYF
TRBJ2-7 | TRBD1 | NA | TRBV18 | CASSPGTGRGYEQYF
TRBJ1-1 | TRBD1 | NA | TRBV29-1 | CSLRTGGNTEAFF
TRBJ1-1 | NA | few | TRBV27 | CASSLFFGGQREAFF
TRBJ1-2 | NA | NA | TRBV7-9 | CASSMVAWGASYGYTF
TRBJ2-7 | NA | NA | TRBV5-1 | CASSQQGMWNEQYF
TRBJ1-5 | TRBD1 | NA | TRBV19 | CASIEDRASNQPQHF
TRBJ1-2 | NA | NA | TRBV4-3 | CASSQAERNYGYTF
TRBJ1-4 | NA | NA | TRBV29-1 | CSVGRGGTNEKLFF
TRBJ2-6 | NA | NA | TRBV28 | CASSLYREGANVLTF
TRBJ1-5 | TRBD1 | NA | TRBV3-1/TRBV3-2 | CASSQASGGVQPQHF
TRBJ2-7 | TRBD1 | NA | TRBV14 | CASSPSWTGGEQYF
TRBJ1-2 | NA | NA | TRBV27 | CASSLIRESPYGYTF
TRBJ1-1 | NA | NA | TRBV28 | CASSLFEGAEAFF
TRBJ2-1 | NA | NA | TRBV25-1 | CASSETGLGNNEQFF
TRBJ1-2 | NA | NA | TRBV5-1 | CASSLGVGGYTF
TRBJ2-7 | TRBD1 | NA | TRBV28 | CASSLAGGGLWYEQYF
TRBJ2-2 | TRBD2 | NA | TRBV3-1/TRBV3-2 | CASSPTSGRTGELFF
TRBJ1-2 | TRBD1 | NA | TRBV28 | CASSPQQGGGYTF
TRBJ2-5 | TRBD1 | NA | TRBV28 | CASSPGQGKKTQYF
TRBJ1-2 | NA | NA | TRBV29-1 | CSDTEVHGYTF
TRBJ2-3 | NA | NA | TRBV6-5 | CASRASREAQYF
TRBJ1-1 | TRBD1 | NA | TRBV6-5 | CASSPRTGGTEAFF
TRBJ2-6 | TRBD1 | NA | TRBV27 | CASSSTGLSGANVLTF
TRBJ1-1 | TRBD1 | NA | TRBV10-3 | CAISDLSRGQGGNEAFF
TRBJ2-1 | TRBD1 | NA | TRBV5-1 | CASSYRDRAYNEQFF
TRBJ2-2 | NA | NA | TRBV27 | CASSYRSGTGELFF
TRBJ2-1 | TRBD1 | NA | TRBV6-2/TRBV6-3 | CASSYPGRGRSRDEQFF
TRBJ2-7 | NA | NA | TRBV29-1 | CSVVSGRSSYEQYF
TRBJ2-7 | TRBD1 | NA | TRBV2 | CASRGPGQNSYEQYF
TRBJ2-7 | TRBD2 | NA | TRBV27 | CASSGRGGLAGKAYEQYF
TRBJ2-1 | TRBD2 | NA | TRBV5-6 | CASSFGLAAYNEQFF
TRBJ2-2 | TRBD2 | NA | TRBV5-4 | CASSLGGRDTGELFF
TRBJ1-6 | TRBD1 | NA | TRBV6-2/TRBV6-3 | CASSIIRTGVNSPLHF
TRBJ2-7 | NA | NA | TRBV6-5 | CASSYSGTPSSYEQYF
TRBJ1-1 | NA | NA | TRBV4-1 | CASSHSGGNTEAFF
TRBJ2-7 | NA | few | TRBV6-2/TRBV6-3 | CASSDSGTVSYEQYF
TRBJ1-1 | NA | once | TRBV7-9 | CASSLSSRVATEAFF
TRBJ1-1 | TRBD1 | NA | TRBV20-1 | CSASWDRVTEAFF
TRBJ2-5 | TRBD1 | NA | TRBV9 | CASSVRDRSYQETQYF
TRBJ2-2 | NA | once | TRBV13 | CASSLSVTDSNTGELFF
TRBJ2-2 | NA | NA | TRBV7-3 | CASSPRFGHANTGELFF
TRBJ2-3 | TRBD1 | once | TRBV18 | CASSLTGVGTDTQYF
TRBJ1-5 | NA | few | TRBV6-2/TRBV6-3 | CASSYGQNQPQHF
TRBJ2-1 | NA | NA | TRBV25-1 | CASSEPSSYNEQFF
TRBJ2-7 | TRBD1 | NA | TRBV6-5 | CASRDRGGSYEQYF
TRBJ1-3 | NA | NA | TRBV25-1 | CASSQGSGNTIYF
TRBJ1-1 | NA | NA | TRBV18 | CASSPGEIVTEAFF